This T cell receptor (beta chain) was sequenced for a study of blood T cell repertoires in COVID-19. The wider study: Whether acute or convalescent, the COVID-19 samples came from the United States, Italy and Spain. Nucleic acid was either cDNA or gDNA, and it came from T cells, B-cell-depleted T cells, or PBMCs.

J lost 7 bases, V lost 6 bases, and 11 bases had no gene match. CDR3 size: 15 residues. Germline V gene sequence: CDR1 MDHEN, CDR2 SYDVKM. In the authors' methods: For nucleated cells, counts were estimated from reference gene primer amplification. Sequencing was performed with immunoSEQ multiplex PCR; in TCRdb, only in-frame clones are kept and a portion is missing. Clonal size and the V and J genes are those of that table, whereas D and trimming came from the DNA. The sample gives about 130,000 clones, approximately 78% of which show up once; 10% to 11% is in the top ten. The sequence came from a man aged 60 to 75 who had recovered from COVID-19. The chain joins TRBV28 to TRBJ1-4, with 7 bases aligning to TRBD1. Sequenced: peripheral blood. CDR3 bases: TGTGCCAGCAGGGAACAGGGGCCAGAACTTGAAAAACTGTTTTTT. Translation gives CASREQGPELEKLFF.